This TCR beta chain was found in a study of TIL therapy for anti-PD-1-resistant metastatic lung cancer. The libraries were made with immunoSEQ v3. The repertoire was sequenced with immunoSEQ multiplex PCR; TCRdb's copy has only in-frame clones and lacks some. In the table there are 50,000 or so clones, about three quarters of which are singletons. Documented time point: pre-treatment sample, taken before nivolumab and TIL therapy. Pleural nodules or supraclavicular lymph nodes made up most of the excised metastases sampled. Per germline, CDR1 WSHSY and CDR2 SAAADI. V lost 5 bases to trimming and J lost 6 bases, with 17 bases between them. The CDR3 is 15 residues long. This clone has just a few counts.

Sequencing was performed on tumor tissue, taken at baseline. The V call is TRBV10-2, the J call TRBJ1-5; D gene uncertain. This clonotype originated in a person between 25 and 79 years old with non-small cell lung cancer. The CDR3: CASSMGRNGIQPQHF. The CDR3 region has the DNA TGCGCCAGCAGTATGGGCAGGAATGGGATTCAGCCCCAGCATTTT.